These 13 T cell receptor beta chains originate from one sample sequenced in a study of T-cell reconstitution after alpha-beta-depleted transplantation in children. During its preparation, the TCRbeta library received unique molecular identifiers. MiXCR was run by TCRdb on the PCR reads, yielding one entry per CDR3 protein. The data show 490,000 or so distinct CDR3 sequences, under 15% seen once. Material: PBMCs from the stem cell graft donor, obtained from the stem cell graft. The receptors come from a human donor who donated a stem cell graft to a child with combined immunodeficiency.

V and J are TRBV5-1 and TRBJ2-6, with TRBD1 matching over 10 bases. V dropped 4 bases and J dropped 1; count of bases not matched to a gene: 8. Germline V gene data show CDR1 as SGHRS and CDR2 as YFSETQ. This CDR3 is 18 amino acids long. In DNA, the CDR3 is TGCGCCAGCAGCACCACCGGGACAGGGGCTTCTGGGGCCAACGTCCTGACTTTC. Translated, it gives CASSTTGTGASGANVLTF.

This clonotype was seen a handful of times. The rearrangement uses TRBV21-1 and TRBJ2-1; the DNA was not used to check the table's D call, TRBD2. TRBV21-1 corresponds to a pseudogene. The CDR3 loop spans 15 amino acids. In DNA, the CDR3 is TGTGCCAGCAGCAAAGTGGTTTTTAGCGATGGTGAGCAGTTCTTC. It codes for CASSKVVFSDGEQFF.

This clonotype has only a few counts. This chain links TRBV12-3 or TRBV12-4 with TRBJ2-4; D call uncertain. This CDR3 has 13 amino acids. Between the trimmed V and J ends, which lost 3 bases and 5 bases, there was a span of 8 bases. The DNA of the CDR3 is TGTGCCAGCAGTTTTGTTGGTCAAAACATTCAGTACTTC. This encodes CASSFVGQNIQYF.

This clonotype was found many times. The chain links TRBV27 to TRBJ2-6; a weak D match, TRBD2 (6 bases). Per germline, CDR1 MNHEY and CDR2 SMNVEV (reference sequence). This CDR3 contains 20 residues. The germline V and J ends were trimmed by 1 base and 0 bases, with 19 bases remaining between them. The chain's CDR3 is CASSLYLPWGGHSGANVLTF. CDR3 nucleotides: TGTGCCAGCAGTTTATATCTGCCCTGGGGAGGCCACTCTGGGGCCAACGTCCTGACTTTC.

This rearrangement joins TRBV18 to TRBJ2-1; TRBD2 agrees at 10 bases. Germline V gene lookup returns CDR1 KGHSH and CDR2 LQKENI. The ends lost 1 base at V and 8 bases at J; junction bases unmatched: 5. CDR3 length: 15 residues. CDR3 amino acids: CASSPRASGSYEQFF. CDR3 sequence (DNA): TGTGCCAGCTCACCACGGGCTAGCGGGAGCTATGAGCAGTTCTTC. The variable domain in full, completed from reference TRBV18 and TRBJ2-1, reads NAGVMQNPRHLVRRRGQEARLRCSPMKGHSHVYWYRQLPEEGLKFMVYLQKENIIDESGMPKERFSAEFPKEGPSILRIQQVVRGDSAAYFCASSPRASGSYEQFFGPGTRLTVL.

V is TRBV12-3 or TRBV12-4 and J is TRBJ1-1; D is ambiguous. The CDR3 length is 16 residues. V was clipped by 5 bases and J by 5 bases, with 21 bases between them. In DNA form, the CDR3 reads TGTGCCAGCAGTCCCCCGTTCGGCCCAGTTCTAACTGAAGCTTTCTTT. Its translation is CASSPPFGPVLTEAFF.

This clonotype occurred a few times. The J gene is TRBJ2-5, the V gene TRBV6-5; TRBD1 agrees at 7 bases. The germline V gene has CDR1 MNHEY and CDR2 SVGAGI. The CDR3 spans 14 residues. V lost 4 bases to trimming and J lost 1 base; unmatched junction nucleotides: 3. The CDR3 DNA reads TGTGCCAGCAGTTCCCCAGGGGGCCAAGAGACCCAGTACTTC. It codes for CASSSPGGQETQYF.

The V gene is TRBV9, the J gene TRBJ2-7; tentatively, D is TRBD2 (5 bases). The CDR3 consists of 15 residues. In germline, CDR1 is SGDLS, CDR2 YYNGEE. V was trimmed by 4 bases and J by 5 bases, leaving 19 bases between them. In DNA, the CDR3 is TGTGCCAGCAGCATCTCGCAGCAGCCGAGGGACGAGCAGTACTTC. Its translation is CASSISQQPRDEQYF.

This clonotype came up a few times. The chain couples TRBV3-1 to TRBJ2-5, with 7 positions matching TRBD2. Trimming cost V 0 bases and J 5 bases; bases outside gene matches: 6. The germline gives CDR1 LGHDT, CDR2 YNNKEL (reference sequence). The length of the CDR3 is 15 residues. The DNA for the CDR3 is TGTGCCAGCAGCCAAGATTGGCGGGGGAGTGAGACCCAGTACTTC. Residues: CASSQDWRGSETQYF.

This clonotype was detected ten times or more. The CDR3 sequence: CAWSVGFHGYTF. CDR3 DNA sequence: TGTGCCTGGAGTGTAGGGTTCCATGGCTACACCTTC. The rearrangement joins TRBV30 to TRBJ1-2; D gene unclear. This CDR3 comprises 12 residues. Germline assignment: CDR1 GTSNPN and CDR2 SVGIG (reference sequence). Trimming cost V 0 bases and J 6 bases, with 8 bases left between them.

V and J are TRBV4-3 and TRBJ2-1; 8 bases match TRBD2. The CDR3 sequence is 16 residues long. Germline lookup yields CDR1 LGHNA and CDR2 YSLEER. V gave up 0 bases and J gave up 4 bases; unmatched junction bases: 5. The CDR3 sequence is CASSQDAGGLYNEQFF. In nucleotides, the CDR3 is TGCGCCAGCAGCCAAGACGCGGGGGGCCTATACAATGAGCAGTTCTTC.

V usage is TRBV5-1 and J usage is TRBJ2-2, with 7 positions matching TRBD1. CDR1 and CDR2 from the germline V gene are SGHRS and YFSETQ. This CDR3 contains 14 residues. The junction had 9 bases not matched to a gene; V was cut back by 4 bases and J by 9 bases. The CDR3 reads CASSLGTAPRELFF. For the CDR3, the DNA is TGCGCCAGCAGCCTAGGGACAGCCCCAAGGGAGCTGTTTTTT.

Only a few counts were recorded for this clonotype. CDR3 residues: CSARGRYSNQPQHF. CDR3 sequence (DNA): TGCAGTGCTCGTGGACGGTATAGCAATCAGCCCCAGCATTTT. The gene calls are TRBV20-1 and TRBJ1-5; D ambiguous. The CDR3 is 14 residues long. V lost 5 bases to trimming and J lost 0 bases, with 11 bases between them. CDR1 is DFQATT and CDR2 is SNEGSKA in the germline V gene (reference sequence).